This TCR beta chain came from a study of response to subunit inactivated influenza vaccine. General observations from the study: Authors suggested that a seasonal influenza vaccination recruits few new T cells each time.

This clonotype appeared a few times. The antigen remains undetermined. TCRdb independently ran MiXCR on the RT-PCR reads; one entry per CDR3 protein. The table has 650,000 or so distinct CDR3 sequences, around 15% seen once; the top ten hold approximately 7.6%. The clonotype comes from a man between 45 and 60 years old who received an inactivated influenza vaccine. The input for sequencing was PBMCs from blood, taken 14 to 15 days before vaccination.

CDR3 in amino acids: CASSPSGQGFETQYF. The CDR3 DNA sequence: TGTGCCAGCAGTCCCTCCGGACAGGGTTTTGAGACCCAGTACTTC. The chain is built from TRBV28 and TRBJ2-5; 8 bases align to TRBD1. Trimming at V came to 5 bases and at J to 5 bases, leaving 10 bases not matched to a gene. CDR1 is MDHEN and CDR2 is SYDVKM in the germline V gene. This CDR3 is 15 amino acids long. The complete variable domain, with remaining parts taken from reference TRBV28 and TRBJ2-5, reads DVKVTQSSRYLVKRTGEKVFLECVQDMDHENMFWYRQDPGLGLRLIYFSYDVKMKEKGDIPEGYSVSREKKERFSLILESASTNQTSMYLCASSPSGQGFETQYFGPGTRLLVL.